Each of the 29 T cell receptor beta chains below was sequenced from the same sample in a study of blood T cell repertoires in COVID-19. TCRdb keeps only in-frame clones here, not all; method: immunoSEQ multiplex PCR. The data show 230,000 or so clones, roughly 88% seen once. Specimen: PBMCs or T cells enriched from blood (not recorded which). All receptors derive from a woman aged 45-59 years with acute COVID-19.

This clone has just one count. The rearrangement links TRBV6-1 to TRBJ2-7; the match to TRBD1 covers 8 bases. Germline CDR1 MNHNS, CDR2 SASEGT. The ends lost 4 bases at V and 1 base at J; junction bases unmatched: 18. There are 19 residues in the CDR3. In nucleotides, the CDR3 is TGTGCCAGCAGTGGGTCAGGGGGCTGGGCCTCTACCCGTTCCTACGAGCAGTACTTC. This encodes CASSGSGGWASTRSYEQYF.

This chain uses TRBV28 with TRBJ1-5; TRBD1 might be the D (5 bases). Between the trimmed V and J ends, which lost 4 bases and 6 bases, there was a span of 13 bases. Germline V gives CDR1 MDHEN, CDR2 SYDVKM. The CDR3 spans 14 residues. As DNA, the CDR3 is TGTGCCAGCAGTTATGCAGGGTTCGGTCAGCCCCAGCATTTT. Translated: CASSYAGFGQPQHF.

The chain has TRBV10-2 and TRBJ2-2; D remains unclear. Trimming left V 7 bases short and J 6 bases short, with 6 bases between. The CDR3 totals 11 residues. Germline CDR1 is WSHSY and CDR2 is SAAADI. The CDR3 here is CASKEAGELFF. The CDR3 DNA reads as TGCGCCAGCAAAGAGGCCGGGGAGCTGTTTTTT.

V gene TRBV6-2 or TRBV6-3 combines with J gene TRBJ2-1; D is undetermined. The CDR3 has 14 residues. V was shortened by 2 bases and J by 3 bases, with 8 bases between the two germline ends. The germline V gene encodes CDR1 MNHEY and CDR2 SVGEGT. The CDR3 DNA reads as TGTGCCAGCAGTTACCAACAGTTCTACAATGAGCAGTTCTTC. It is translated as CASSYQQFYNEQFF.

The chain carries TRBV19 and TRBJ1-4, with a tentative D call TRBD1 (6 bases). The CDR3 extends over 15 amino acids. V lost 8 bases, J lost 7 bases, and 20 bases lay in between. Looked up from germline, CDR1 is LNHDA and CDR2 is SQIVND (reference sequence). CDR3 residues: CASGPGTPGVEKLFF. In DNA form, the CDR3 reads TGTGCCAGTGGCCCTGGGACACCCGGGGTTGAAAAACTGTTTTTT.

The chain couples TRBV9 to TRBJ1-1, with 11 bases that match TRBD1. V trimming: 6 bases; J trimming: 0 bases; junction bases outside the gene matches: 4. Germline CDR1 is SGDLS and CDR2 is YYNGEE. CDR3 size: 15 residues. In DNA, the CDR3 is TGTGCCAGCACAGGACAGGGGGCAATGAACACTGAAGCTTTCTTT. This gives the protein CASTGQGAMNTEAFF.

This rearrangement joins TRBV6-2 or TRBV6-3 to TRBJ2-1; unclear D gene. The CDR3 has 12 amino acids. CDR1 is MNHEY, CDR2 SVGEGT, per germline. The V gene lost 6 bases and the J gene lost 8 bases, with 11 bases spanning the gap. Here the CDR3 reads CASSETSDEQFF. In DNA form, the CDR3 reads TGTGCCAGCAGCGAAACATCCGATGAGCAGTTCTTC.

This sequence joins TRBV30 and TRBJ1-1; tentatively, D is TRBD1 (5 bases). The CDR3 totals 13 residues. V was clipped by 0 bases and J by 5 bases, with 10 bases between them. Germline values: CDR1 GTSNPN, CDR2 SVGIG (reference sequence). In nucleotides, the CDR3 is TGTGCCTGGAGTGTATCAGGGAGGACTGAAGCTTTCTTT. Translating it yields CAWSVSGRTEAFF.

This clone was counted only a few times. This chain uses TRBV7-9 with TRBJ1-1, with a possible D match to TRBD1 (5 bases). V lost 4 bases, J lost 7 bases, and 25 bases lay in between. The germline V gene encodes CDR1 SEHNR and CDR2 FQNEAQ (reference sequence). CDR3 length equals 17 residues. The CDR3 DNA sequence: TGTGCCAGCAGCTCGGATCTCAGCAGGGTCCGGGTAGGTGAAGCTTTCTTT. Translation gives CASSSDLSRVRVGEAFF.

J is TRBJ2-7 and V is TRBV10-1; 7 bases line up with TRBD2. The CDR3 is 18 residues long. Germline CDR1 and CDR2: WNHNN and SYGVQD (reference sequence). V was pared by 2 bases and J by 3 bases, with 16 bases of the junction left unmatched. The CDR3 nucleotides are TGCGCCAGCAGTGAGCCGATGATGGGGGGGACGTCGAGCTACGAGCAGTACTTC. As protein: CASSEPMMGGTSSYEQYF.

This chain links TRBV13 with TRBJ1-2; D is ambiguous. CDR3 length: 15 amino acids. Trimming cost V 5 bases and J 2 bases, with 15 bases left between them. CDR1 is PRHDT and CDR2 is FYEKMQ in the germline V gene (reference sequence). For the CDR3, the DNA is TGTGCCAGCAGCCTAAGAACGGGTAGGAACTATGGCTACACCTTC. Translation: CASSLRTGRNYGYTF.

This clone has only one observation. The chain links TRBV4-3 to TRBJ2-3; 11 bases agree with TRBD2. Germline lookup yields CDR1 LGHNA and CDR2 YSLEER. The CDR3 has 16 amino acids. The junction had 6 bases not matched to a gene; V was cut back by 5 bases and J by 2 bases. The CDR3 DNA is TGCGCCAGCAGCACCCGACTAGCGGGAATCACAGATACGCAGTATTTT. This sequence encodes CASSTRLAGITDTQYF.

The gene calls are TRBV28 and TRBJ2-2; 9 nucleotides match TRBD1. Germline assignment: CDR1 MDHEN and CDR2 SYDVKM. With V trimmed by 5 bases and J by 6 bases, 4 bases remained unmatched. The CDR3 covers 14 residues. The CDR3 sequence is CASSGTGGSGELFF. The CDR3 nucleotides read TGTGCCAGCAGTGGCACAGGGGGCTCCGGGGAGCTGTTTTTT.

This rearrangement joins TRBV12-3 or TRBV12-4 to TRBJ2-7, with D possibly matching TRBD1 (5 bases). This CDR3 region has 12 residues. Trimming took off 7 bases at V and 6 bases at J, with 13 bases between the two ends. The CDR3 is CASNRRGGEQYF. The CDR3 DNA sequence: TGTGCCAGCAATAGAAGGGGTGGCGAGCAGTACTTC.

The V call is TRBV4-3, the J call TRBJ2-7; 8 nucleotides agree with TRBD2. J was trimmed by 7 bases and V by 1 base; bases with no gene match: 3. This CDR3 spans 13 amino acids. Germline CDR1 is LGHNA and CDR2 is YSLEER. The CDR3 spells CASSQVGTREQYF. The CDR3 nucleotides read TGCGCCAGCAGCCAAGTAGGGACTAGGGAGCAGTACTTC.

The chain joins TRBV18 to TRBJ1-3; 10 bases align to TRBD1. The V and J ends lost 2 bases and 6 bases, in that order; junction bases with no gene match: 7. The CDR3 totals 16 residues. CDR1 is KGHSH and CDR2 is LQKENI in the germline V gene. CDR3 sequence reads: CASSPSGTGVANTIYF. The DNA of the CDR3 is TGTGCCAGCTCACCATCCGGGACAGGGGTTGCAAACACCATATATTTT. Drawing the rest from reference TRBV18 and TRBJ1-3, the complete variable domain is NAGVMQNPRHLVRRRGQEARLRCSPMKGHSHVYWYRQLPEEGLKFMVYLQKENIIDESGMPKERFSAEFPKEGPSILRIQQVVRGDSAAYFCASSPSGTGVANTIYFGEGSWLTVV.

The chain links TRBV30 to TRBJ1-1; 8 positions agree with TRBD1. The germline V gene encodes CDR1 GTSNPN and CDR2 SVGIG (reference sequence). There are 13 residues in the CDR3. V gave up 7 bases and J gave up 2 bases; unmatched junction bases: 6. CDR3 region: CASQGARNTEAFF. The DNA for the CDR3 is TGTGCCTCCCAGGGGGCGCGTAACACTGAAGCTTTCTTT.

The chain employs TRBV28 and TRBJ2-7; 11 nucleotides line up with TRBD1. The germline V gene encodes CDR1 MDHEN and CDR2 SYDVKM. The J segment lost 4 bases and the V segment lost 6 bases, leaving 5 bases of the junction unmatched. The CDR3 consists of 14 residues. The CDR3 DNA sequence: TGTGCCAGCAGAGTGGGACAGGGGGGATACGAGCAGTACTTC. Translating it yields CASRVGQGGYEQYF.

The rearrangement joins TRBV7-2 to TRBJ1-5; D is unclear. Germline V gene sequence: CDR1 SGHTA, CDR2 FQGNSA. V gave up 2 bases and J gave up 1 base, with 3 bases separating them. This CDR3 has 13 residues. The CDR3 sequence: CASSLSSNQPQHF. The CDR3, as DNA: TGTGCCAGCAGCTTAAGCAGCAATCAGCCCCAGCATTTT. The complete variable domain, with remaining parts taken from reference TRBV7-2 and TRBJ1-5, reads GAGVSQSPSNKVTEKGKDVELRCDPISGHTALYWYRQSLGQGLEFLIYFQGNSAPDKSGLPSDRFSAERTGGSVSTLTIQRTQQEDSAVYLCASSLSSNQPQHFGDGTRLSIL.

The table lists this clone with a count of one. The V call is TRBV7-2, the J call TRBJ1-6; 7 bases map to TRBD1. Trimming took 5 bases from V and 7 from J; bases not matched to a gene: 5. This CDR3 has 14 amino acids. CDR1 and CDR2 from the germline V gene are SGHTA and FQGNSA. The CDR3 here is CASSPRQGNSPLHF. As DNA, the CDR3 is TGTGCCAGCAGCCCCCGACAGGGCAATTCACCCCTCCACTTT. The full variable domain, with the rest looked up from reference TRBV7-2 and TRBJ1-6, is GAGVSQSPSNKVTEKGKDVELRCDPISGHTALYWYRQSLGQGLEFLIYFQGNSAPDKSGLPSDRFSAERTGGSVSTLTIQRTQQEDSAVYLCASSPRQGNSPLHFGNGTRLTVT.

The genes are TRBV5-1 and TRBJ2-5; the match to TRBD2 covers 15 bases. This CDR3 is built from 17 residues. Germline-derived CDR1 and CDR2 are SGHRS and YFSETQ. V shed 4 bases, J shed 5 bases, and the junction held 9 bases outside the gene matches. CDR3 DNA sequence: TGCGCCAGCAGCCCCAGCTCGGGACTAGCGGGAGGCGAGACCCAGTACTTC. Its protein product is CASSPSSGLAGGETQYF.

DNA of the CDR3: TGTGCCAGCAGCTCGCGGGACAGGGACACTGAAGCTTTCTTT. This gives the protein CASSSRDRDTEAFF. The chain couples TRBV9 to TRBJ1-1; 9 positions agree with TRBD1. The CDR3 contains 14 residues. The germline V gene encodes CDR1 SGDLS and CDR2 YYNGEE. After removal of 4 bases from V and 3 bases from J, the junction contained 4 bases not matched to a gene.

The chain has TRBV7-2 and TRBJ2-3; weak D call: TRBD2 (6 bases). Trimming removed 1 base from V and 2 bases from J, with 13 bases in between. Germline V gene sequence: CDR1 SGHTA, CDR2 FQGNSA. The CDR3 has 16 amino acids. This chain's CDR3 is CASSLEKGLTTDTQYF. The CDR3 DNA is TGTGCCAGCAGCTTAGAAAAGGGACTTACCACAGATACGCAGTATTTT.

The chain combines TRBV5-1 with TRBJ1-2, with 10 bases aligning to TRBD1. After removal of 4 bases from V and 4 bases from J, the junction contained 10 bases not matched to a gene. Per the germline V gene, CDR1 is SGHRS and CDR2 is YFSETQ. The CDR3 length is 16 residues. The CDR3 loop is CASSQTTGGGVYGYTF. Here the CDR3 DNA reads TGCGCCAGCAGCCAGACGACAGGGGGCGGTGTCTATGGCTACACCTTC.

This chain joins TRBV7-6 and TRBJ2-1; 7 bases agree with TRBD2. V lost 3 bases, J lost 9 bases, and 2 bases stayed unmatched. The germline gives CDR1 SGHVS, CDR2 FNYEAQ. The CDR3 is made up of 12 amino acids. CDR3 residues: CASSLGGIEQFF. As DNA, the CDR3 is TGTGCCAGCAGCTTGGGAGGGATTGAGCAGTTCTTC.

J is TRBJ1-3 and V is TRBV30; 8 bases are a match to TRBD1. The V gene end was trimmed by 0 bases and the J gene end by 4 bases; junction bases not matched to a gene: 5. This CDR3 contains 15 residues. Germline CDR1 GTSNPN, CDR2 SVGIG (reference sequence). CDR3: CAWSVKWTGGNTIYF. The CDR3, as DNA: TGTGCCTGGAGTGTCAAATGGACAGGGGGAAACACCATATATTTT.

About this clone itself: This CDR3 is also generated by other DNA sequences in the sample. The rearrangement uses TRBV9 and TRBJ1-1; perhaps TRBD1 as D (5 bases). Trimming removed 1 base from V and 1 base from J, with 5 bases in between. Germline loops: CDR1 SGDLS, CDR2 YYNGEE. CDR3 length: 13 residues. The CDR3 reads CASSVQGNTEAFF. The CDR3 nucleotides read TGTGCCAGCAGCGTACAGGGGAACACTGAAGCTTTCTTT.

V gene TRBV2 combines with J gene TRBJ2-5; possible D gene TRBD2, 6 bases. Deletions cut 0 bases from V and 3 bases from J, with 11 bases between. The CDR3 loop spans 15 amino acids. Germline V gene data show CDR1 as SNHLY and CDR2 as FYNNEI. The CDR3 sequence is CASSEALGGKETQYF. The CDR3 DNA reads TGTGCCAGCAGTGAAGCCCTCGGGGGAAAAGAGACCCAGTACTTC.

The chain carries TRBV6-4 and TRBJ1-2; D is perhaps TRBD1 (6 bases). V was shortened by 3 bases and J by 4 bases, with 15 bases between the two germline ends. Germline CDR1 MRHNA, CDR2 SNTAGT. This CDR3 spans 15 amino acids. The CDR3 protein is CASSELADSSYGYTF. The CDR3 DNA reads TGTGCCAGCAGTGAACTAGCGGACAGTTCCTATGGCTACACCTTC.